Detailed here is one TCR beta chain. Its binding antigen is unknown. Per-nucleotide qualities are absent, and no much larger clonotype sits a single base away. This specimen belongs to a study of cytomegalovirus exposure and HLA in healthy donors (dated by TCRdb to the late 2010s). About the study as a whole: An earlier analysis of some 620 of the donors reported around 280 Gb of sequence data and 95 million to 120 million unique TCR beta sequences obtained from about 200 million T cells. Typing coverage differed by locus: A, B, C, DRB1 and DQB1 were typed in roughly 620-630 donors, DQA1 in roughly 500, DPA1 in around 610, and DPB1 in approximately 450. Class I and class II HLA loci were covered by the typing at four-digit resolution. Across around 400 genotyped donors of the cohort, an average of about 250,000 unique TCR beta nucleotide sequences per donor were sequenced, and roughly a sixth of those sequences were non-productive. Donor age, sex, ethnicity and CMV serostatus were collected together with the repertoire data. Rather than using new phenotypic data, the later analysis identified candidate immune exposures from TCR beta sequences and from how often those sequences occurred across donors. An earlier analysis of around 580 of the donors used high-throughput TCR beta sequencing to judge whether each TCR beta V gene segment behaved as functional or pseudogenic. Every repertoire in the discovery cohort had been generated on one and the same sequencing platform. Using immunosequencing, the study profiled T cell repertoires from around 680 subjects and related those repertoires to cytomegalovirus serostatus. A later genetic analysis took genome-wide SNP genotypes for about 55% of the 666 donors and used that subset as a discovery cohort. High-throughput TCR immunosequencing, statistical association of individual TCRs with disease status, and machine learning were combined to predict cytomegalovirus infection status. Roughly 5 DR-DQ haplotypes were treated as single units for association and clustering because of strong linkage in the cohort. In a later analysis, previously published TCR beta repertoires from hundreds of donors were re-analyzed and high-resolution HLA genotyping was added so that TCR occurrence patterns could be studied. Along with the approximately 600-subject first cohort, a separate validation cohort of over a hundred different subjects was used. Roughly 300 gigabases of sequencing data and approximately 91 million unique TCR sequences made up an early release that covered fewer than 650 HLA-typed donors. Among the approximately 430 genotyped donors, around 81% belonged to the genetic ancestry cluster associated with self-reported Caucasian donors. The aim of the study was to test whether cataloging public T cell receptors could identify signatures of past pathogen exposure.

Receptor amplification or capture employed the immunoSEQ multiplex PCR assay. For the multiplex PCR, a mixture combining 60 forward primers for TCR Vbeta segments and 13 reverse primers for TCR Jbeta segments was used. A multiplex PCR assay on genomic DNA amplified the CDR3 region of rearranged TCR beta genes. The amplified TCR beta libraries were sequenced on the Illumina HiSeq System as 87-base-pair reads. Turning to the authors' computational methods: In a later analysis, tens of millions of unique TCR beta chains were counted across the 666 repertoires, and around 10 million of these chains were shared by at least two donors. Raw reads were error-corrected and collapsed into unique sequences by a nearest-neighbor algorithm in which closely related sequences were merged to remove PCR and sequencing errors. Alignment of CDR3 sequences to IMGT reference sequences was used to assign V, D and J gene segments. For a sequence to be retained, a match of at least six nucleotides was required to both a V gene segment and a J gene segment. A rearrangement counted as productive if the CDR3 had no stop codons and remained in frame with V and J, and every other rearrangement counted as non-productive. Following IMGT convention, CDR3 was defined as the stretch from the second conserved V-encoded cysteine to the conserved J-encoded phenylalanine. The earlier analysis of fewer than 700 of the donors excluded sequences that lacked an unambiguous match to a single V gene segment. An earlier analysis of 587 of the donors classified V segments as functional when productive rearrangements were above 56.7% and as segregating when the standard deviation between donors was above 5%. To diagnose cytomegalovirus status from the catalog of TCR beta chain sequences, a statistical classification framework was built. In a later analysis, V and J genes were assigned by comparing TCR nucleotide sequences against IMGT/GENE-DB human TR gene sequences. In a later analysis, CDR3 sequences and most-parsimonious VDJ recombination scenarios were assigned using the TCRdist pipeline. In a later analysis, every TCR beta chain was defined by the combination of its CDR3 amino acid sequence and its V-gene family, and reads without a unique V-gene family were dropped. As a way to deal with suspected cross-contamination and a sequencing artifact, a later analysis dropped roughly 620 nucleotide sequences that were highly shared and had low generation probability. In a later analysis, a clonal expansion index for each public chain was calculated from normalized within-repertoire ranks of inferred template counts. A later analysis computed generation probabilities with a VDJ recombination model fitted to out-of-frame rearrangements, and checked the results against IGoR. In a later analysis, hypergeometric tests were used to score TCR-TCR, TCR-HLA and TCR-CMV co-occurrence, with a repertoire-size bias correction applied to TCR pairs. A later analysis estimated false discovery rates by permuting HLA or CMV assignments 20 times. In a later analysis, co-occurring TCRs were grouped with DBSCAN, and TCRdist sequence similarity was added when clustering was performed within HLA-allele-positive subsets. For co-occurrence clustering, repertoires with fewer than 30,000 or more than 120,000 public chains were excluded, along with five or six repertoires with anomalous nucleotide sharing. Sourced from immuneACCESS, this table was stored by TCRdb with only in-frame sequences that have V and J called. A share of the clones is absent; for the studies checked, an unresolved V gene accounts for under half, and the remainder has no known explanation. V and J calls and clone size are copied from that table; D and trimming were computed from the DNA. Here the sample has about 110,000 clones; approximately 71% occur a single time. The ten largest make up about 2.5% of the sample.

According to the germline V gene (reference sequence), CDR1 reads LNHDA and CDR2 reads SQIVND. V loses 5 bases at its end and J loses 4 bases; junction bases beyond the gene matches: 10. The CDR3 goes from the cysteine to the phenylalanine over 16 residues. Solely the CDR3 DNA is kept, with 48 bases framed from the first base. The cohort was made up of about 670 healthy bone marrow donors. At the time of sampling, every cohort member was nominally healthy, though immune exposures that went unrecorded were likely present. The donor tested CMV seronegative, placing the donor among the 352 seronegative members of the cohort. Every donor gave a peripheral blood sample, and the peripheral blood mononuclear cells from that sample were used for TCR beta sequencing. Genomic DNA was extracted from the blood cell samples with the Qiagen DNeasy Blood Extraction Kit. Points the paper makes about the study in general: Specific HLA alleles were associated with 16,951 TCR beta sequences at a false discovery rate of 0.05 in a later analysis. Correlated functional status among segregating V segments might be attributable to linkage disequilibrium, but an unknown experimental factor could not be ruled out. Because counts were too low, seventeen rarely observed V segments, including chromosome 9 orphons, were excluded from the earlier analysis of a few hundred of the donors. A further reported finding was that TCR beta sequences accurately predicted the HLA-A and HLA-B alleles for most subjects in the first cohort. The study listed approximately 160 TCR beta chains as associated with cytomegalovirus. Most TCR sequences were seen in very few donors, while some public TCRs were found in many individuals. A cluster of highly shared sequence variants was judged likely to represent a technical artifact of the sequencing pipeline. In this cohort, only TCR beta chains were sequenced, and detectable features were limited by the absence of alpha or paired-chain data. According to a later analysis, parvovirus B19, influenza, CMV and Epstein-Barr virus appeared linked to several top co-occurrence clusters. A later genetic analysis reported fewer N-insertions in productive TCRs among donors in an Asian-associated ancestry cluster than the roughly 700-donor mean. When HLA alleles, especially DR and DQ, strongly co-occurred, TCR associations were difficult to assign to individual alleles. According to the authors, the approach could potentially be generalized to other disease states and immunological phenotypes. In both the original and validation cohorts, the classifier was reported to diagnose cytomegalovirus status with high specificity and sensitivity. Sequencing depth was assumed to be roughly uniform across donors in the presence/absence analyses, though that assumption may not hold. For the cohort, immune exposure information was limited to CMV serostatus. Broadly in line with IMGT annotations, most TCR beta V segments showed up in productive rearrangements about 90% or about 30% of the time in an earlier analysis of several hundred of the donors. Some IMGT-functional V segments, including TRBV6-2 and TRBV6-3, could not be told apart with the 87-base-pair reads, so those segments were excluded. A later analysis found that most CMV-associated TCR beta chains appeared HLA-restricted, with HLA associations seemingly driven largely by CMV exposure. Because HLA typing was unavailable for some donors at each locus, only the typed subset was used in association tests. In a later analysis, the rate of TCR association differed among HLA loci, with DRB1 alleles having the most associated TCRs and HLA-C alleles having the fewest. In vitro tests confirmed that three of the cytomegalovirus-associated TCR beta chains recognize cytomegalovirus antigens. Compared with equally common non-associated chains, HLA-associated TCR beta chains in a later analysis were more clonally expanded and had lower generation probabilities. An association between a missense DCLRE1C variant and V-gene and J-gene trimming of TCR beta chains was found in a later genetic analysis and replicated in an independent cohort.

The V and J genes are TRBV19 and TRBJ1-1, and TRBD1 matches 10 of the central bases. The specimen sequenced was PBMCs. This clonotype was obtained from a man aged 40-49 years in good health and CMV-seronegative. The CDR3 region has the sequence CASSSGQGGVGTEAFF. The sequenced DNA: TGTGCCAGTAGTTCAGGACAGGGGGGTGTCGGCACTGAAGCTTTCTTT.